The clone carrying this T cell receptor beta chain has just a few counts. This entry belongs to a study of control samples from healthy donors and cancer patients. Repertoires were generated with immunoSEQ multiplex PCR, while TCRdb's copy carries only in-frame clones and drops some. The sample lists roughly 100,000 clones; around nine tenths were seen once. The clonotype comes from a man younger than 40 in good health. The sample taken for sequencing was blood.

The CDR3 here is CASSLGHSSLNQPQHF. The CDR3 region has the DNA TGTGCCAGCAGCCTAGGACACAGTAGTCTCAATCAGCCCCAGCATTTT. This sequence joins TRBV7-6 and TRBJ1-5, with a tentative D call TRBD1 (5 bases). V gave up 5 bases and J gave up 3 bases, with 17 bases separating them. CDR3 size: 16 residues. CDR1 SGHVS and CDR2 FNYEAQ come from the germline V gene. Complete variable domain (other parts from reference TRBV7-6 and TRBJ1-5): GAGVSQSPRYKVTKRGQDVALRCDPISGHVSLYWYRQALGQGPEFLTYFNYEAQQDKSGLPNDRFSAERPEGSISTLTIQRTEQRDSAMYRCASSLGHSSLNQPQHFGDGTRLSIL.